This entry concerns a single TCR beta chain. Its antigen is undetermined. Use of 60 Vbeta and 13 Jbeta primers characterized the PCR. Assay used: immunoSEQ multiplex PCR; TCRdb lists only in-frame clones, some missing. The sample has about 240,000 clones, approximately 85% seen once; the top ten hold 0.24%. This record belongs to a study of cytomegalovirus exposure and HLA in healthy donors. Study in general: HLA-typed donors contributed around 88 million unique TCRs, which were held in an early data release. Whole-study results and caveats: Evidence from a later analysis indicated that most CMV-associated TCR beta chains looked HLA-restricted.

Though nominally healthy at sampling, donors likely had unrecorded immune exposures. The clonotype originates from a girl under 10 years old in good health and CMV-seronegative. The source material was PBMCs.

CDR3 sequence: CASTPTGSAYMNTEAFF. The CDR3 DNA sequence: TGTGCCAGCACCCCGACAGGGTCGGCCTACATGAACACTGAAGCTTTCTTT. The chain employs TRBV28 and TRBJ1-1, with TRBD1 matching 7 bases. From germline, CDR1 is MDHEN and CDR2 SYDVKM. CDR3 length equals 17 residues. The junction had 14 bases not matched to a gene; V was cut back by 7 bases and J by 0 bases.